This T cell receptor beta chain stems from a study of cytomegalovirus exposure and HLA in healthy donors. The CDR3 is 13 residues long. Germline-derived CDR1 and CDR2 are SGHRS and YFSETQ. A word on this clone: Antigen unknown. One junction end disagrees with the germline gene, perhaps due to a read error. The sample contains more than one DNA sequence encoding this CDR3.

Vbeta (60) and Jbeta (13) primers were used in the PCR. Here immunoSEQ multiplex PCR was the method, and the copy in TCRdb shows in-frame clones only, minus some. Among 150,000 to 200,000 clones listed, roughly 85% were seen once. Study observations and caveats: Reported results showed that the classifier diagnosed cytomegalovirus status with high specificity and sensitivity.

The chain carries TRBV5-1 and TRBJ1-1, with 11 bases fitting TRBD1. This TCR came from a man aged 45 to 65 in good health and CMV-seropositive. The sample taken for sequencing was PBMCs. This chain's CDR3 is CASSLGTGGSAFF. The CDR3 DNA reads TGCGCCAGCAGCCTGGGGACAGGGGGTTCAGCTTTTTTT.